A single T cell receptor beta chain is shown here with its context. Its antigen is still unknown. The data stem from a study of blood T cells in healthy people across ages. At the level of the study: There was about one barcoded beta molecule captured by template switching per two T cells. General study findings and limits: Fewer expanded clones and more diversity marked long-lived versus aged donors.

It was with a sample-barcoded 5' primer and a J-beta primer mix that a second PCR of about 7 to 12 cycles was run. Via MiXCR, TCRdb re-called the 5' RACE reads, giving one row per CDR3 protein. This table has about 690,000 distinct CDR3 sequences, roughly 41% appearing once. Germline CDR1 MRHNA, CDR2 SNTAGT. The CDR3 consists of 14 residues. Trimming removed 4 bases from V and 9 bases from J, with 16 bases in between. The chain joins TRBV6-4 to TRBJ2-1; D possibly corresponds to TRBD1 (5 bases). Sequenced: blood. The receptor was derived from an elderly man in good health. CDR3 protein: CASSGSAGQGEQFF. DNA of the CDR3: TGTGCCAGCAGTGGCTCGGCAGGGCAGGGTGAGCAGTTCTTC.